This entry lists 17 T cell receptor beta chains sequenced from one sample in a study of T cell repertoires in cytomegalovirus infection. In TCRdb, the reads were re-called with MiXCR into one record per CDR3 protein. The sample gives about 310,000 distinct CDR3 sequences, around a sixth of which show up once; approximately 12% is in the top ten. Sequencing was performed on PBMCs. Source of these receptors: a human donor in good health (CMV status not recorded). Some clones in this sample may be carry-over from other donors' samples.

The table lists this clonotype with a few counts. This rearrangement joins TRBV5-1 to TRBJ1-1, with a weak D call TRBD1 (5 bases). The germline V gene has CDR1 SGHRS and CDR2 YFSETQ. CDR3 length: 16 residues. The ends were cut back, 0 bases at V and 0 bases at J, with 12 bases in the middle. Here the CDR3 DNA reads TGCGCCAGCAGCTTGGCGGCGGGGGTCATGAACACTGAAGCTTTCTTT. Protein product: CASSLAAGVMNTEAFF.

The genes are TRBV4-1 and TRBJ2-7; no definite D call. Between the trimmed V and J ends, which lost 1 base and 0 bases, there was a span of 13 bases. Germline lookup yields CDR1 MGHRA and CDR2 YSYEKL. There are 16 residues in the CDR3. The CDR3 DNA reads TGCGCCAGCAGCCAAGGTTCAGGTCCCAGCTCCTACGAGCAGTACTTC. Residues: CASSQGSGPSSYEQYF.

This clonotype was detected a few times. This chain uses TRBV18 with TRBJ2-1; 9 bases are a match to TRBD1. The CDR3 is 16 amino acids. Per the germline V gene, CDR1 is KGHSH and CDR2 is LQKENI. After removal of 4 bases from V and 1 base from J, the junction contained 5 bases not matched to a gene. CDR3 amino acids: CASSHPGTGSYNEQFF. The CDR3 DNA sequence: TGTGCCAGCTCACACCCCGGGACAGGGTCCTACAATGAGCAGTTCTTC. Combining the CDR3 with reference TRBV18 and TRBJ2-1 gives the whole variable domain NAGVMQNPRHLVRRRGQEARLRCSPMKGHSHVYWYRQLPEEGLKFMVYLQKENIIDESGMPKERFSAEFPKEGPSILRIQQVVRGDSAAYFCASSHPGTGSYNEQFFGPGTRLTVL.

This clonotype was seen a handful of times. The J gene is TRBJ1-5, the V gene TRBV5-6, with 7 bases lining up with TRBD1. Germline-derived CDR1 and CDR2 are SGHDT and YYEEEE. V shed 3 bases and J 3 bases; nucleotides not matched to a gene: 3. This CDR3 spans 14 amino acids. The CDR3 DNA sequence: TGTGCCAGCAGCTCGACAGGGATCAATCAGCCCCAGCATTTT. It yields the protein CASSSTGINQPQHF.

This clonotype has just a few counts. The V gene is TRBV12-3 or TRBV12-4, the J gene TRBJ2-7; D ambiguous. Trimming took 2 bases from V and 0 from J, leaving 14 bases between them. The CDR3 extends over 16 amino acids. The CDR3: CASSLFPAGTSYEQYF. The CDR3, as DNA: TGTGCCAGCAGTTTATTCCCGGCTGGAACCTCCTACGAGCAGTACTTC.

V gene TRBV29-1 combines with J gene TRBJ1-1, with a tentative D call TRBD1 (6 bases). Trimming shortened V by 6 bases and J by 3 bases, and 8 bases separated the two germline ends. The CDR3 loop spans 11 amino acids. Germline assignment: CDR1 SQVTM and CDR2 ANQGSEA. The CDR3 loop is CSVGADTEAFF. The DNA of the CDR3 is TGCAGCGTGGGGGCAGACACTGAAGCTTTCTTT.

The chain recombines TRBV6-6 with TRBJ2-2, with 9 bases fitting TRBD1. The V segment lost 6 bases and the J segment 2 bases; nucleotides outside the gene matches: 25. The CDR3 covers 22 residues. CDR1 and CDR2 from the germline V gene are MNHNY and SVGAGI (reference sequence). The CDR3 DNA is TGTGCCAGCAGCCTTAACCCACAGGTTCCGGGACAGGGAGACACTAACACCGGGGAGCTGTTTTTT. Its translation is CASSLNPQVPGQGDTNTGELFF.

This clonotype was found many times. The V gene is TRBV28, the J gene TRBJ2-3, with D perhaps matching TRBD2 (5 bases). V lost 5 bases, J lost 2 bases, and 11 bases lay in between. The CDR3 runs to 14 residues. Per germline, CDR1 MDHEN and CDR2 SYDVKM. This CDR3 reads CASSSRGDTDTQYF. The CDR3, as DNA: TGTGCCAGCAGTAGTCGGGGTGACACAGATACGCAGTATTTT.

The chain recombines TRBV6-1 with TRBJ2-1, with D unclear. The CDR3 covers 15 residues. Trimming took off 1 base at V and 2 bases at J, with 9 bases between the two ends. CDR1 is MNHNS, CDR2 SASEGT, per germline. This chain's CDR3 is CASSEGSGTYNEQFF. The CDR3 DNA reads TGTGCCAGCAGTGAAGGATCGGGTACCTACAATGAGCAGTTCTTC.

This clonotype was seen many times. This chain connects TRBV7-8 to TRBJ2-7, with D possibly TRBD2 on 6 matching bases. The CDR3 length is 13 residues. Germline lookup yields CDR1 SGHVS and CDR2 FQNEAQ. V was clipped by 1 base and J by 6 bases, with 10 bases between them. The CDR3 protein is CASSLGGVFEQYF. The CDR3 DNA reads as TGTGCCAGCAGCTTAGGCGGGGTGTTCGAGCAGTACTTC.

CDR3: CASSLGRVQNIQYF. CDR3 coding DNA: TGTGCCAGCAGCTTAGGGAGGGTACAAAACATTCAGTACTTC. The genes are TRBV13 and TRBJ2-4; a weak D match, TRBD2 (5 bases). Trimming removed 0 bases from V and 5 bases from J, with 8 bases in between. Germline V CDR1 and CDR2: PRHDT, FYEKMQ (reference sequence). The CDR3 has 14 residues.

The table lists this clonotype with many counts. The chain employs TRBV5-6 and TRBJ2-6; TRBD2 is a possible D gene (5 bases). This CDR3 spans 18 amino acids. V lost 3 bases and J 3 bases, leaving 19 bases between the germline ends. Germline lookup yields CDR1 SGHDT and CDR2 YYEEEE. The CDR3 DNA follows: TGTGCCAGCAGCTGGAGGTACGGTGCGACCGGTGGGGCCAACGTCCTGACTTTC. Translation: CASSWRYGATGGANVLTF. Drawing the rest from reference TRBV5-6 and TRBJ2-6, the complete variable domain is DAGVTQSPTHLIKTRGQQVTLRCSPKSGHDTVSWYQQALGQGPQFIFQYYEEEERQRGNFPDRFSGHQFPNYSSELNVNALLLGDSALYLCASSWRYGATGGANVLTFGAGSRLTVL.

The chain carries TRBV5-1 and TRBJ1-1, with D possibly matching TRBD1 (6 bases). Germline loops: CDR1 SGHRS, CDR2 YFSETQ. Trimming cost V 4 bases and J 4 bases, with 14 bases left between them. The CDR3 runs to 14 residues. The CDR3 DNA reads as TGCGCCAGCAGCGAAGAAGGGGGTGTCACTGAAGCTTTCTTT. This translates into CASSEEGGVTEAFF.

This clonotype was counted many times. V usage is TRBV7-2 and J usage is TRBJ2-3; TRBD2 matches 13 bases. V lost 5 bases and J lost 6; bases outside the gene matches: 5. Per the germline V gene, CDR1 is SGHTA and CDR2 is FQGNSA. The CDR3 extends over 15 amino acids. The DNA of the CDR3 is TGTGCCAGCAGCGCGACTAGCGGGGGGTGGGATACGCAGTATTTT. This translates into CASSATSGGWDTQYF.

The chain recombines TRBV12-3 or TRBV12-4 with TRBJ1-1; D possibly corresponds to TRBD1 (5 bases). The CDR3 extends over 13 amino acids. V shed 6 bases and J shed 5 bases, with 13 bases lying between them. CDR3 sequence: CASSPGSSTEAFF. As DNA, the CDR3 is TGTGCCAGCAGCCCAGGGAGTTCGACTGAAGCTTTCTTT.

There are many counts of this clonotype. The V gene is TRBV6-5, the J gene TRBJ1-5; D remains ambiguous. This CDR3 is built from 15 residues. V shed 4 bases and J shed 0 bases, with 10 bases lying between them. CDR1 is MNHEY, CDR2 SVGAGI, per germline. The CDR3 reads CASSLTRNSNQPQHF. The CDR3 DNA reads TGTGCCAGCAGTTTGACCCGGAATAGCAATCAGCCCCAGCATTTT.

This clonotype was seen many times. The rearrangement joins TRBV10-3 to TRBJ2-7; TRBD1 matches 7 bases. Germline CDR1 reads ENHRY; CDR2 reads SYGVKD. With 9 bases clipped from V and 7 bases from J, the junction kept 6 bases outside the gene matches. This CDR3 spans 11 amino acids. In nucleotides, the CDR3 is TGTGCCATGACAACGACAGGGGAGCAGTACTTC. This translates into CAMTTTGEQYF.